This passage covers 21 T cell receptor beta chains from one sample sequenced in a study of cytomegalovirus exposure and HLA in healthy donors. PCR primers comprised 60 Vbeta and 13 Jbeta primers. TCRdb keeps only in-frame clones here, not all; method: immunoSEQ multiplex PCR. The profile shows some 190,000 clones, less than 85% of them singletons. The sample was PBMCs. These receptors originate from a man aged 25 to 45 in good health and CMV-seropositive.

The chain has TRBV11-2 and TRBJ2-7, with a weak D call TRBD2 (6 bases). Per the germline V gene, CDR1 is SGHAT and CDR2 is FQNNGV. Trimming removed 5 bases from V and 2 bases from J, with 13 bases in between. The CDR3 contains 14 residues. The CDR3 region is CASSPGLSTYEQYF. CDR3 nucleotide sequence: TGTGCCAGCAGCCCGGGACTCTCAACCTACGAGCAGTACTTC.

DNA of the CDR3: TGTGCCAGTAGGTCGAGGGCCCAAGAGACCCAGTACTTC. It encodes CASRSRAQETQYF. This chain uses TRBV19 with TRBJ2-5, with D tentatively TRBD2 (5 bases). Germline assignment: CDR1 LNHDA and CDR2 SQIVND (reference sequence). V lost 6 bases and J lost 1, with 9 bases in between. The CDR3 extends over 13 amino acids.

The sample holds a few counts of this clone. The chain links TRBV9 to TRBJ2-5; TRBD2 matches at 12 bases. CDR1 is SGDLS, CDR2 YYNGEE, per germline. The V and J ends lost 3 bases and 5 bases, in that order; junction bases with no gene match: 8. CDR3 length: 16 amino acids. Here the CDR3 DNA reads TGTGCCAGCAGCGCCCGGACTAGCGGGGACCCTGAGACCCAGTACTTC. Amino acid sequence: CASSARTSGDPETQYF.

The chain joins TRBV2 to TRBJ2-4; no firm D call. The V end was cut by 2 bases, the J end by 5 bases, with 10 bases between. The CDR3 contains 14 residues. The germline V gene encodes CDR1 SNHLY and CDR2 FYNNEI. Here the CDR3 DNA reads TGTGCCAGCAGTGAAATGCAGGTCCAAAACATTCAGTACTTC. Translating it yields CASSEMQVQNIQYF.

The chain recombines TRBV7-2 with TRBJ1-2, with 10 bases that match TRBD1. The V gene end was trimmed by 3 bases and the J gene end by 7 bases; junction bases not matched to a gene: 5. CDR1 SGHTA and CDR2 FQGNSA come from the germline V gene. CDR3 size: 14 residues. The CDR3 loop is CASSLDRGATGYTF. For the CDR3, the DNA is TGTGCCAGCAGCTTGGACAGGGGGGCTACTGGCTACACCTTC.

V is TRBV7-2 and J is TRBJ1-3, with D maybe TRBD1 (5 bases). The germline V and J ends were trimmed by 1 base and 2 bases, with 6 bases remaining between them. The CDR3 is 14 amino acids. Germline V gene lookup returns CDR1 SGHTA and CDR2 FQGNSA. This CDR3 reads CASSLVGAGNTIYF. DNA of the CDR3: TGTGCCAGCAGCTTAGTAGGGGCTGGAAACACCATATATTTT. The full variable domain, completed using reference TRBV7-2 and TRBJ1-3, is GAGVSQSPSNKVTEKGKDVELRCDPISGHTALYWYRQSLGQGLEFLIYFQGNSAPDKSGLPSDRFSAERTGGSVSTLTIQRTQQEDSAVYLCASSLVGAGNTIYFGEGSWLTVV.

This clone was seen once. The CDR3 DNA reads TGTGCCTGGAGGGGACAGGGGGATTACTACGAGCAGTACTTC. Amino acids: CAWRGQGDYYEQYF. V usage is TRBV30 and J usage is TRBJ2-7; 11 positions match TRBD1. Germline V gene sequence: CDR1 GTSNPN, CDR2 SVGIG (reference sequence). The V and J ends lost 3 bases and 3 bases, in that order; junction bases with no gene match: 4. The CDR3 length is 14 residues.

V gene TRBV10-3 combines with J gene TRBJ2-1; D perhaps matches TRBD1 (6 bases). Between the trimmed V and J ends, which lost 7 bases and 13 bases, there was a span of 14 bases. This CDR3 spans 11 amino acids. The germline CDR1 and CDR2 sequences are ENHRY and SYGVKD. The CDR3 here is CAIKSSDRQFF. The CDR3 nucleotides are TGTGCCATCAAAAGCTCGGACAGACAGTTCTTC.

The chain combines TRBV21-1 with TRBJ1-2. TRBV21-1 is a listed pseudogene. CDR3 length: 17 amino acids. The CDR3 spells CASSKDGGGQWADGYTF. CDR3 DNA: TGTGCCAGCAGCAAAGACGGGGGGGGACAGTGGGCCGATGGCTACACCTTC.

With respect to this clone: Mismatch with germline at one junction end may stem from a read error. The chain's CDR3 is CASSPLPRRSDGELFF. The DNA for the CDR3 is TGTGCTAGCAGCCCCTTACCCCGGCGGAGCGACGGGGAGCTGTTTTTT. The chain recombines TRBV7-7 with TRBJ2-2; D ambiguous. The CDR3 is 16 amino acids. From germline, CDR1 is SSHAT and CDR2 FNYEAQ (reference sequence).

The CDR3, as DNA: TGTGCCAGCAGCTTAATCGTCAGGGGCCCCTCCTACAATGAGCAGTTCTTC. Its protein is CASSLIVRGPSYNEQFF. The chain uses TRBV7-3 and TRBJ2-1; tentative D call: TRBD1 (6 bases). This CDR3 has 17 amino acids. V was trimmed by 1 base and J by 0 bases, leaving 13 bases between them. Germline assignment: CDR1 SGHTA and CDR2 FQGTGA.

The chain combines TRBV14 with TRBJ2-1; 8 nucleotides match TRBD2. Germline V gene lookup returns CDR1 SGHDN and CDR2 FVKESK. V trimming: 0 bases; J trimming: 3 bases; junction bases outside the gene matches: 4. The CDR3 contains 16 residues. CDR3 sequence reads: CASSQEWLAGYNEQFF. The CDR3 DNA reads TGTGCCAGCAGCCAAGAGTGGCTAGCGGGCTACAATGAGCAGTTCTTC. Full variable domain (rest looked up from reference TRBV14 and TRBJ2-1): EAGVTQFPSHSVIEKGQTVTLRCDPISGHDNLYWYRRVMGKEIKFLLHFVKESKQDESGMPNNRFLAERTGGTYSTLKVQPAELEDSGVYFCASSQEWLAGYNEQFFGPGTRLTVL.

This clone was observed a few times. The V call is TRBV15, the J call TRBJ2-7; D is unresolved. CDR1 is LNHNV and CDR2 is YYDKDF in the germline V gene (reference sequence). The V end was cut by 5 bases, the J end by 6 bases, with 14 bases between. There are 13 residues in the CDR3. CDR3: CATSAPNFGEQYF. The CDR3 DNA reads TGTGCCACCAGCGCCCCAAACTTCGGCGAGCAGTACTTC.

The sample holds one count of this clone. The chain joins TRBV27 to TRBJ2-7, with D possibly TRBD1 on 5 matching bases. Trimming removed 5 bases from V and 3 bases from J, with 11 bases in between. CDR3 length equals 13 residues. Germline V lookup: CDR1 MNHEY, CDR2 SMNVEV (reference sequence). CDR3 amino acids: CASSRQTNYEQYF. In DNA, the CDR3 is TGTGCCAGCAGTCGACAGACCAACTACGAGCAGTACTTC.

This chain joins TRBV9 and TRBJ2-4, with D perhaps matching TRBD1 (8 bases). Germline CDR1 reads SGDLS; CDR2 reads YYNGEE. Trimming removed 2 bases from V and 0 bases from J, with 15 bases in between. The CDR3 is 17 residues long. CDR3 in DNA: TGTGCCAGCAGCGTCCGGGGGGACAGGCTAGCCAAAAACATTCAGTACTTC. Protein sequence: CASSVRGDRLAKNIQYF.

DNA of the CDR3: TGTGCCAGCAGTTTAAATAGGGGTCAGGGAGAAAAACTGTTTTTT. As protein: CASSLNRGQGEKLFF. The chain couples TRBV28 to TRBJ1-4; D possibly corresponds to TRBD1 (5 bases). This CDR3 spans 15 amino acids. Germline CDR1 is MDHEN and CDR2 is SYDVKM. Trimming cost V 2 bases and J 8 bases, with 15 bases left between them.

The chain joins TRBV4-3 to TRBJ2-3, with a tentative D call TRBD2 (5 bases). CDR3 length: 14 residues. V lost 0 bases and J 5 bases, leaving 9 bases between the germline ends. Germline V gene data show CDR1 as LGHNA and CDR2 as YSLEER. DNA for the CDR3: TGCGCCAGCAGCCAAGATCCGAGGGTAGATACGCAGTATTTT. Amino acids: CASSQDPRVDTQYF.

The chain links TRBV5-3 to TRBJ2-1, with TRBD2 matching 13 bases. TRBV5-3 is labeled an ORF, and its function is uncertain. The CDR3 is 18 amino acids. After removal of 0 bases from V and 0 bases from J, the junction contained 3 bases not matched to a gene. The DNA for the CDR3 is TGTGCCAGAAGCTTGGCCCGGACTAGCGGGAGCTCCTACAATGAGCAGTTCTTC. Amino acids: CARSLARTSGSSYNEQFF.

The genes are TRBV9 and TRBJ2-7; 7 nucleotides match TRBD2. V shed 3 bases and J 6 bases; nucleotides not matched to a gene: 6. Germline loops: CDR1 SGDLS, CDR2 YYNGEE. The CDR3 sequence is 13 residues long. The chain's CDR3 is CASSGGGGLEQYF. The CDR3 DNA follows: TGTGCCAGCAGCGGGGGCGGGGGACTCGAGCAGTACTTC.

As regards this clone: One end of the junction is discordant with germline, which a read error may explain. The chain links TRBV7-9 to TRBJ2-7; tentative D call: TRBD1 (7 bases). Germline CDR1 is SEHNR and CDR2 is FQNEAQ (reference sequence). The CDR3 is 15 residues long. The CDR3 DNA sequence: TGTTCCAGCAGCCAGGAGGGCAGGGGGGACTACGAGCAGTACTTC. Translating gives CSSSQEGRGDYEQYF. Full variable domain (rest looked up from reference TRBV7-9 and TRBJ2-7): DTGVSQNPRHKITKRGQNVTFRCDPISEHNRLYWYRQTLGQGPEFLTYFQNEAQLEKSRLLSDRFSAERPKGSFSTLEIQRTEQGDSAMYLCSSSQEGRGDYEQYFGPGTRLTVT.

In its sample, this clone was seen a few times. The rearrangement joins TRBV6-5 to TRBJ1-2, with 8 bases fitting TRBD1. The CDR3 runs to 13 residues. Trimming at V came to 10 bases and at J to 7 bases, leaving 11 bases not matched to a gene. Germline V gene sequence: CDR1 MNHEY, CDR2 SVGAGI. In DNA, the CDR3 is TGTGCCACCTATCGACAGGGGCTCTTTGGCTACACCTTC. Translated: CATYRQGLFGYTF.